The clone carrying this TCR beta chain was seen only a few times. The sample belongs to a study of T-cell memory formation after mild COVID-19. This CDR3 has 15 amino acids. Deletions cut 3 bases from V and 2 bases from J, with 11 bases between. Germline assignment: CDR1 KGHSH and CDR2 LQKENI. Constant-segment primers and 5'RACE yielded cDNA libraries for TCR alpha and TCR beta, each carrying sample barcodes and UMIs. A single record per CDR3 protein comes from TCRdb applying MiXCR to the 5' RACE reads. The sample has more than 120,000 distinct CDR3 sequences; roughly 6.2% are singletons. The sequence was obtained from an adult woman who had mild COVID-19 (a few samples of this study predate the infection). Cell type and time point are not known. The chain combines TRBV18 with TRBJ1-3, with a weak D call TRBD1 (6 bases). The sequenced material came from PBMCs or a T cell subset sorted from them (not recorded which). As DNA, the CDR3 is TGTGCCAGCTCACCGGTTACAGGGACTGGAAACACCATATATTTT. Translating gives CASSPVTGTGNTIYF.